A selection of T cell receptor beta chains follows, all from one sample in a study of blood T cell repertoires in COVID-19. Data came from immunoSEQ multiplex PCR; TCRdb stores just in-frame clones and leaves some out. The table has roughly 250,000 clones, around 89% seen once. The sequencing sample was made of PBMCs or T cells enriched from blood (not recorded which). All receptors derive from a man aged 40-49 years who had recovered from COVID-19. Both conserved end residues are part of each CDR3.

length	J	V	CDR3
13	TRBJ2-7	TRBV4-3	CASSQETAYEQYF
11	TRBJ2-5	TRBV29-1	CSVGLAETQYF
16	TRBJ2-2	TRBV11-3	CASSLDHVRITGELFF
16	TRBJ2-3	TRBV4-2	CASSLRLAGEGGTQYF
18	TRBJ2-5	TRBV7-9	CASSLVAFPGQVQETQYF
14	TRBJ2-5	TRBV11-3	CASRRLGNQETQYF
14	TRBJ2-7	TRBV28	CASRTSGNSYEQYF
16	TRBJ1-2	TRBV24-1	CATSDPIATGAIGYTF
17	TRBJ2-7	TRBV15	CATSRDLRSGSSYEQYF
17	TRBJ2-1	TRBV10-2	CASTLAGGPGSYNEQFF